The 4 T cell receptor beta chains presented below share a single source sample, sequenced in a study of T cells in Graves' hyperthyroidism and ophthalmopathy. RNA transcripts served as the template for amplifying TCR beta CDR3 regions. Carried out on the TCR CDR3, a first-round RT-PCR used the HTBI primer set. TCRdb fed the multiplex PCR reads into MiXCR, producing one record per CDR3 protein. Altogether hundreds of thousands of distinct CDR3 sequences are present, 35% to 40% being singletons, with the ten largest covering more than 7%. Sequenced material: blood. The receptors were sampled from a man younger than 35 with Graves' hyperthyroidism.

V is TRBV7-2 and J is TRBJ2-5, with a possible D match to TRBD1 (5 bases). The CDR3 spans 14 residues. V was clipped by 3 bases and J by 11 bases, with 19 bases between them. Germline V lookup: CDR1 SGHTA, CDR2 FQGNSA. The CDR3 protein is CASSFSRGTDTQYF. The CDR3, as DNA: TGTGCCAGCAGCTTTTCAAGGGGCACAGATACGCAGTACTTC.

This chain joins TRBV10-3 and TRBJ2-7; TRBD2 matches at 7 bases. V shed 10 bases, J shed 4 bases, and the junction held 10 bases outside the gene matches. The length of the CDR3 is 13 residues. The germline CDR1 and CDR2 sequences are ENHRY and SYGVKD. The CDR3 protein is CATDEGTIYEQYF. CDR3 bases: TGTGCCACCGATGAGGGGACTATTTACGAGCAGTACTTC.

This clonotype occurred many times. This chain links TRBV20-1 with TRBJ1-6, with D perhaps matching TRBD1 (6 bases). CDR1 is DFQATT, CDR2 SNEGSKA, per germline (reference sequence). V lost 0 bases to trimming and J lost 14 bases, with 14 bases between them. This CDR3 contains 13 residues. In DNA, the CDR3 is TGCAGTGCTAGAGACCCGACAGGTTTATCCCTCCACTTT. This encodes CSARDPTGLSLHF.

This clonotype was counted ten times or more. V and J are TRBV5-5 and TRBJ1-5; no definite D call. The CDR3 is 12 amino acids. From germline, CDR1 is SGHKS and CDR2 YYEKEE (reference sequence). V was shortened by 4 bases and J by 3 bases, with 5 bases between the two germline ends. CDR3 sequence reads: CASSRNNQPQHF. In nucleotides, the CDR3 is TGTGCCAGCAGCCGAAACAATCAGCCCCAGCATTTT. The full variable domain, rest sourced from reference TRBV5-5 and TRBJ1-5, is DAGVTQSPTHLIKTRGQQVTLRCSPISGHKSVSWYQQVLGQGPQFIFQYYEKEERGRGNFPDRFSARQFPNYSSELNVNALLLGDSALYLCASSRNNQPQHFGDGTRLSIL.